This TCR beta chain was sequenced during a study of CD8 T cells in Susac syndrome (dated by TCRdb to between 2018 and 2020). Regarding the study in general: Whether CD8+ T cell activation and differentiation in Susac syndrome was antigen driven was tested using repertoire sequencing.

Points on this clonotype: Its antigen target is currently unknown. No much larger clone is present one base from it, and per-base qualities are unavailable.

The CDR3 runs 12 amino acids, cysteine and phenylalanine included. CDR3 DNA only is kept here, 36 bases in frame from base 1. V lost 10 bases and J lost 10 bases; the stretch between them is 17 bases long. Sequences SGHTA (CDR1) and FQGNSA (CDR2) are obtained from the germline V gene. RNA was extracted using the RNeasy kit, and roughly 0.45 to 1 ug of the RNA was reverse transcribed with random hexamers. The immunoSEQ multiplex PCR assay, covering 54 Vbeta and 13 Jbeta segments, was used to amplify TCR beta CDR3 regions. Bias from PCR amplification was corrected by using a synthetic template baseline for primer optimization and for computational correction. Per the source publication's procedure: Reads were assigned to V, D and J genes according to IMGT and analyzed in immunoSEQ Analyzer, with only productive sequences retained. Clonality was computed as one minus Shannon entropy normalized by log2 of the number of productive unique sequences. Public and private clones were assessed among the 100 most prevalent clones of each patient and control. Clones were defined as Susac-specific when absent from the healthy and MS cohorts, from fewer than 1,300 published viral clones and from other ImmuneACCESS disease sequences. The raw public reads went through TCRdb reprocessing: fastp at Q25, MiXCR clone calling, in-frame beta chains kept. Each entry merges the rows of one CDR3 protein and shows their most common DNA and genes. The V and J calls shown here were made by TCRdb, not taken from the authors' results. This sample gives some 200,000 distinct CDR3 sequences in total; over 85% of them show up just once. The top ten hold 0.08% to 0.11% of the sample.

What the work shows at the level of the full study, not this receptor alone: The TCR sequencing and HLA analysis was acknowledged to have included a relatively small number of individuals.

High-throughput TCR beta sequencing profiled peripheral blood CD8+ and CD4+ T cells from healthy donors, Susac syndrome patients and multiple sclerosis patients. The healthy donors served as controls matched for age and sex. Bulk CD8+ and CD4+ T cells were purified magnetically by negative isolation, whereas CD8+ TEMRA cells were enriched by FACS. Blood was drawn into EDTA tubes, processed within 24 hours, and PBMCs were isolated by density gradient centrifugation. PBMCs destined for TCR sequencing were cryopreserved in liquid nitrogen and later thawed in a 37 °C water bath. The sorted or isolated CD4+, CD8+ and CD8+ TEMRA cells reached a purity of at least 90%.

The sample consisted of CD4+ T cells from PBMCs. The chain is encoded by TRBV7-2 joined to TRBJ1-5, with a weak D call of TRBD1 (5 bases match). The TCR sequence derives from a human donor in good health. The DNA is as follows: TGTGCCATCGGTGAGGGACGGGGACCCCAGCATTTT. Its protein is CAIGEGRGPQHF.